This T cell receptor (beta chain) emerged from a study of cytomegalovirus exposure and HLA in healthy donors. Study-wide results and limits: An analysis was carried out later, and it reportedly showed fewer N-insertions in an Asian-associated ancestry cluster than the approximately 700-donor mean. When analyzed later, the rates of TCR association showed variation by HLA locus, with DRB1 the most and HLA-C the fewest.

In germline, CDR1 is SQVTM, CDR2 ANQGSEA. The CDR3 is made up of 17 amino acids. V was trimmed by 3 bases and J by 5 bases, leaving 25 bases between them. Primers: 60 Vbeta forward and 13 Jbeta reverse. Profiled with immunoSEQ multiplex PCR; TCRdb holds only in-frame clones, not every one. Its listing shows approximately 40,000 clones. With regard to this clone: What it binds is not known.

The sequencing sample was made of PBMCs. This sequence originates from a woman younger than 45 in good health and CMV-seronegative. The chain uses TRBV29-1 and TRBJ2-5; possibly TRBD2 for D (6 bases). CDR3 amino acids: CSVDPRRDFNVRETQYF. The DNA of the CDR3 is TGCAGCGTTGATCCGCGCCGGGACTTTAATGTCCGTGAGACCCAGTACTTC.